The T cell receptor beta chain described here comes from a study of blood T cell repertoires in COVID-19. Background on the study: Collection of acute and convalescent COVID-19 samples took place in the United States, Italy and Spain.

As originally analysed: It was from reference gene primer amplification that nucleated cell counts were estimated. Some clones are missing from TCRdb's copy, which holds only in-frame ones; the method was immunoSEQ multiplex PCR. The D gene and trimming were derived from the DNA, and the V and J assignments and clone size from that table. The sample shows some 390,000 clones, roughly 86% of them seen only once. Trimming shortened V by 5 bases and J by 6 bases, and 14 bases separated the two germline ends. Germline values: CDR1 SEHNR, CDR2 FQNEAQ (reference sequence). The CDR3 sequence is 14 residues long. Enrolled during active infection, Seattle patients were then followed longitudinally.

The chain recombines TRBV7-9 with TRBJ1-5; D call uncertain. This sequence was found in a woman in her fifties or sixties with COVID-19, enrolled during active disease. The material sequenced was peripheral blood. In nucleotides, the CDR3 is TGTGCCAGCAGCCCCGACATTTTTGCTCAGCCCCAGCATTTT. Its protein is CASSPDIFAQPQHF.